The T cell receptor beta chain described here comes from a study of breast tumors, draining lymph nodes, adjacent tissues. Points from the study as a whole: The lymph node origin of tumor T cells was framed as consistent with a hypothesis, not demonstrated. Luminal-like breast cancer showed significantly higher tumor–nontumor repertoire similarity than basal-like. Tumors had less TCR diversity than lymph nodes, more than nontumor tissue.

Axillary draining lymph nodes of breast cancer patients supplied the node samples. This clonotype has a count of ten or more. Antigen specificity is unknown. Trimming stripped 0 bases from V and 6 bases from J, with 0 bases between. There are 11 residues in the CDR3. CDR1 MNHEY and CDR2 SMNVEV come from the germline V gene (reference sequence). Each CDR3 protein gets one entry after TCRdb re-called the multiplex PCR reads with MiXCR. The sample includes 70,000 to 95,000 distinct CDR3 sequences, approximately 19% of them seen just once. The origin of this receptor is a female donor with breast cancer. Some clones in this sample may be carry-over from other donors' samples. This sequence joins TRBV27 and TRBJ1-5; D is undetermined. What was sequenced was axillary lymph node tissue. The CDR3 protein is CASSLSQPQHF. CDR3 bases: TGTGCCAGCAGTTTATCTCAGCCCCAGCATTTT.